This T cell receptor beta chain was profiled in a study of CD8 T cells in ankylosing spondylitis. Overall study findings and caveats: Disease-linked clones had a CD8+ phenotype and relatively low frequency in peripheral blood. Characteristic of ankylosing spondylitis blood, it appeared, was a TCR beta motif comprising about eight highly homologous variants. In the blood and synovial fluid of reactive arthritis, some motif variants had been previously reported.

With 1 base removed from V and 3 bases from J, the gap between germline ends came to 10 bases. Germline loops: CDR1 SGHTA, CDR2 FQGNSA. This CDR3 has 15 amino acids. This clonotype occurred a few times. Its specificity is unknown. Scientists made TCR beta libraries using quantitative 5'-RACE with molecular barcodes. TCRdb recomputed calls from the 5' RACE reads with MiXCR, one row per CDR3 protein. The data show 400,000 or so distinct CDR3 sequences, with 20% to 30% seen just once and 0.89% held by the top ten. The V call is TRBV7-2, the J call TRBJ2-4; D is tentatively TRBD1 or TRBD2 (6 bases each). Input material: blood, either unsorted or a sorted T cell fraction (not recorded which). The receptor was isolated from a male donor with ankylosing spondylitis. CDR3 protein: CASSLGGGSKNIQYF. The CDR3 DNA sequence: TGTGCCAGCAGCTTAGGAGGGGGGAGCAAAAACATTCAGTACTTC.